What follows are 21 T cell receptor beta chains derived from one specimen sequenced in a study of T cell responses to AZD1222 COVID-19 vaccine. Profiling relied on immunoSEQ multiplex PCR, and the TCRdb table lists in-frame clones only, not all of them. The sample shows roughly 120,000 clones, approximately 85% of them seen only once. The sequences come from peripheral blood, collected on day 0 of AZD1222 vaccination. These receptors were collected from an adult in good health.

The chain employs TRBV7-3 and TRBJ2-5; D may be TRBD1 (5 bases). V shed 5 bases and J shed 5 bases, with 15 bases lying between them. Looked up from germline, CDR1 is SGHTA and CDR2 is FQGTGA. The CDR3 has 14 residues. This CDR3 is CASSTSDSDETQYF. The CDR3 DNA reads as TGTGCCAGCAGCACATCCGACAGTGATGAGACCCAGTACTTC.

The chain carries TRBV29-1 and TRBJ1-2; D is possibly TRBD1 (5 bases). V shed 7 bases and J shed 1 base, with 13 bases lying between them. CDR3 length: 13 amino acids. The germline CDR1 and CDR2 sequences are SQVTM and ANQGSEA. CDR3 nucleotides: TGCAGCGCCCCAGGGCACGGTAACTATGGCTACACCTTC. Its protein is CSAPGHGNYGYTF.

The chain is built from TRBV28 and TRBJ1-2; perhaps TRBD1 as D (5 bases). Trimming took 6 bases from V and 4 from J, leaving 12 bases between them. Germline V lookup: CDR1 MDHEN, CDR2 SYDVKM. This CDR3 comprises 13 residues. CDR3 in amino acids: CASSPAGSYGYTF. In DNA, the CDR3 is TGTGCCAGCAGCCCCGCAGGGAGCTATGGCTACACCTTC.

The chain couples TRBV3-1 (or the pseudogene TRBV3-2) to TRBJ2-7, with 8 nucleotides matching TRBD2. V trimming: 1 base; J trimming: 3 bases; junction bases outside the gene matches: 5. The CDR3 runs to 15 residues. Germline CDR1 and CDR2: LGHDT and YNNKEL (reference sequence). For the CDR3, the DNA is TGTGCCAGCAGCCAAGTCGCGGGGGGAAGCTACGAGCAGTACTTC. Its translation: CASSQVAGGSYEQYF.

This clone was recorded once. The chain employs TRBV5-4 and TRBJ2-5; 14 positions match TRBD2. Germline CDR1 is SGHNT and CDR2 is YYREEE (reference sequence). V dropped 0 bases and J dropped 5; count of bases not matched to a gene: 6. CDR3 length: 17 residues. The CDR3 bases are TGTGCCAGCAGCTTGGACGGACTAGCGGGGGGAAGGGAGACCCAGTACTTC. This sequence encodes CASSLDGLAGGRETQYF.

This clone was seen more than once but under ten times. The same CDR3 arises from other DNA sequences in this sample as well. The V and J genes are TRBV9 and TRBJ2-7, with 7 bases aligning to TRBD1. CDR1 is SGDLS and CDR2 is YYNGEE in the germline V gene. The CDR3 consists of 14 residues. Germline trimming cut 2 bases from V and 2 bases from J; bases unmatched to any gene: 4. CDR3 region: CASSVRDSPYEQYF. CDR3 DNA sequence: TGTGCCAGCAGCGTCCGGGACAGTCCCTACGAGCAGTACTTC.

This clone was seen at least ten times. This chain uses TRBV14 with TRBJ2-1; TRBD2 agrees at 11 bases. The CDR3 extends over 16 amino acids. J was trimmed by 5 bases and V by 2 bases; bases with no gene match: 5. Per the germline V gene, CDR1 is SGHDN and CDR2 is FVKESK. The CDR3 sequence: CASSQFLAGGDNEQFF. The CDR3 DNA reads TGTGCCAGCAGCCAATTCCTAGCGGGGGGCGACAATGAGCAGTTCTTC. The full variable domain, its missing parts supplied by reference TRBV14 and TRBJ2-1, is EAGVTQFPSHSVIEKGQTVTLRCDPISGHDNLYWYRRVMGKEIKFLLHFVKESKQDESGMPNNRFLAERTGGTYSTLKVQPAELEDSGVYFCASSQFLAGGDNEQFFGPGTRLTVL.

The J gene is TRBJ1-5, the V gene TRBV28; 11 bases map to TRBD1. The germline gives CDR1 MDHEN, CDR2 SYDVKM. The CDR3 consists of 16 residues. V lost 2 bases, J lost 3 bases, and 3 bases stayed unmatched. CDR3 coding DNA: TGTGCCAGCAGTTTAGGGGGACAGGGGGACAATCAGCCCCAGCATTTT. Translating it yields CASSLGGQGDNQPQHF.

The chain is built from TRBV3-1 (or the pseudogene TRBV3-2) and TRBJ1-5; D gene uncertain. CDR1 and CDR2 from the germline V gene are LGHDT and YNNKEL (reference sequence). The CDR3 is 14 residues long. Trimming pared 4 bases from V and 5 bases from J, leaving 12 bases between. In nucleotides, the CDR3 is TGTGCCAGCAGCCCAACCGGGTCCCATCAGCCCCAGCATTTT. It encodes CASSPTGSHQPQHF.

This clone is a singleton in its sample. The CDR3 region has the DNA TGTGCCAGCAGCCTGGACAGGGGTTATGGCTACACCTTC. Translated, it gives CASSLDRGYGYTF. This chain joins TRBV5-4 and TRBJ1-2; the match to TRBD1 covers 9 bases. The CDR3 loop spans 13 amino acids. The ends lost 4 bases at V and 5 bases at J; junction bases unmatched: 3. In germline, CDR1 is SGHNT, CDR2 YYREEE (reference sequence).

This chain connects TRBV7-2 to TRBJ2-5; possibly TRBD2 for D (5 bases). Germline V lookup: CDR1 SGHTA, CDR2 FQGNSA. Between the trimmed V and J ends, which lost 2 bases and 5 bases, there was a span of 15 bases. The CDR3 is 15 amino acids. DNA for the CDR3: TGTGCCAGCAGCTTAACCCCCGGGGAATGGGAGACCCAGTACTTC. Its translation: CASSLTPGEWETQYF. Filled out from reference TRBV7-2 and TRBJ2-5, the complete variable domain reads GAGVSQSPSNKVTEKGKDVELRCDPISGHTALYWYRQSLGQGLEFLIYFQGNSAPDKSGLPSDRFSAERTGGSVSTLTIQRTQQEDSAVYLCASSLTPGEWETQYFGPGTRLLVL.

This clone has only one observation. The chain combines TRBV24-1 with TRBJ1-4, with D possibly being TRBD1 (5 bases). The CDR3 is made up of 11 amino acids. V was clipped by 10 bases and J by 6 bases, with 8 bases between them. From germline, CDR1 is KGHDR and CDR2 SFDVKD. In DNA, the CDR3 is TGTGCCACAGGGGACGATGAAAAACTGTTTTTT. Protein sequence: CATGDDEKLFF.

J is TRBJ1-1 and V is TRBV12-3 or TRBV12-4; 8 bases are a match to TRBD1. The CDR3 totals 13 residues. Trimming at V came to 5 bases and at J to 7 bases, leaving 6 bases not matched to a gene. The CDR3 is CASSLTGANEAFF. CDR3 DNA sequence: TGTGCCAGCAGTCTGACAGGGGCAAATGAAGCTTTCTTT.

The V and J genes are TRBV29-1 and TRBJ2-3; 7 nucleotides agree with TRBD1. The CDR3 consists of 13 residues. With 7 bases clipped from V and 3 bases from J, the junction kept 7 bases outside the gene matches. Germline CDR1 and CDR2: SQVTM and ANQGSEA. Written as DNA, the CDR3 is TGCAGCGGTGACAGGGTGGGAACAGATACGCAGTATTTT. As protein: CSGDRVGTDTQYF.

The chain has TRBV18 and TRBJ1-4, with 7 bases that match TRBD1. Per germline, CDR1 KGHSH and CDR2 LQKENI. After removal of 3 bases from V and 0 bases from J, the junction contained 10 bases not matched to a gene. CDR3 length: 18 amino acids. The CDR3 reads CASSPEPGGMATNEKLFF. CDR3 sequence (DNA): TGTGCCAGCTCACCGGAGCCAGGGGGTATGGCAACTAATGAAAAACTGTTTTTT.

The chain employs TRBV5-4 and TRBJ2-5; 9 bases line up with TRBD2. The CDR3 is 16 amino acids. V lost 4 bases and J lost 2; bases outside the gene matches: 9. Germline V gene lookup returns CDR1 SGHNT and CDR2 YYREEE (reference sequence). CDR3 nucleotides: TGTGCCAGCAGCCAGGTGACTAGCGGAAATCAAGAGACCCAGTACTTC. This gives the protein CASSQVTSGNQETQYF.

The CDR3 DNA is TGTGCAAGTCGCTTAGCCGAAGCTTTCTTT. The encoded protein is CASRLAEAFF. This chain joins TRBV12-2 and TRBJ1-1. TRBV12-2 is tagged as a pseudogene. This CDR3 has 10 residues.

This clone showed up just a few times. This rearrangement joins TRBV11-3 to TRBJ1-1, with D uncertain. V was clipped by 8 bases and J by 4 bases, with 11 bases between them. There are 12 residues in the CDR3. Germline V lookup: CDR1 SGHNT, CDR2 YENEEA. The CDR3 DNA follows: TGTGCCAGCGGCTCTCGGGGCACTGAAGCTTTCTTT. It translates to CASGSRGTEAFF.

This clone was observed a single time. J is TRBJ1-1 and V is TRBV28, with a weak D call TRBD1 (5 bases). Looked up from germline, CDR1 is MDHEN and CDR2 is SYDVKM. This CDR3 spans 13 amino acids. V gave up 7 bases and J gave up 0 bases, with 9 bases separating them. The CDR3 DNA reads TGTGCCAGCATGGGGGGGTTGAACACTGAAGCTTTCTTT. Protein product: CASMGGLNTEAFF.

The chain uses TRBV28 and TRBJ1-2; D is ambiguous. The germline CDR1 and CDR2 sequences are MDHEN and SYDVKM. The ends were cut back, 2 bases at V and 3 bases at J, with 13 bases in the middle. The CDR3 is made up of 15 amino acids. The CDR3 loop reads CASSLGRWTDYGYTF. The CDR3 DNA follows: TGTGCCAGCAGTTTAGGCCGCTGGACGGACTATGGCTACACCTTC.

This chain links TRBV18 with TRBJ1-4, with D maybe TRBD1 (6 bases). The germline CDR1 and CDR2 sequences are KGHSH and LQKENI. V was cut by 6 bases and J by 1 base, with 9 bases left in between. The CDR3 is 14 residues long. The CDR3 protein is CASSQDRTNEKLFF. CDR3 DNA: TGTGCCAGCTCCCAGGACAGAACTAATGAAAAACTGTTTTTT.